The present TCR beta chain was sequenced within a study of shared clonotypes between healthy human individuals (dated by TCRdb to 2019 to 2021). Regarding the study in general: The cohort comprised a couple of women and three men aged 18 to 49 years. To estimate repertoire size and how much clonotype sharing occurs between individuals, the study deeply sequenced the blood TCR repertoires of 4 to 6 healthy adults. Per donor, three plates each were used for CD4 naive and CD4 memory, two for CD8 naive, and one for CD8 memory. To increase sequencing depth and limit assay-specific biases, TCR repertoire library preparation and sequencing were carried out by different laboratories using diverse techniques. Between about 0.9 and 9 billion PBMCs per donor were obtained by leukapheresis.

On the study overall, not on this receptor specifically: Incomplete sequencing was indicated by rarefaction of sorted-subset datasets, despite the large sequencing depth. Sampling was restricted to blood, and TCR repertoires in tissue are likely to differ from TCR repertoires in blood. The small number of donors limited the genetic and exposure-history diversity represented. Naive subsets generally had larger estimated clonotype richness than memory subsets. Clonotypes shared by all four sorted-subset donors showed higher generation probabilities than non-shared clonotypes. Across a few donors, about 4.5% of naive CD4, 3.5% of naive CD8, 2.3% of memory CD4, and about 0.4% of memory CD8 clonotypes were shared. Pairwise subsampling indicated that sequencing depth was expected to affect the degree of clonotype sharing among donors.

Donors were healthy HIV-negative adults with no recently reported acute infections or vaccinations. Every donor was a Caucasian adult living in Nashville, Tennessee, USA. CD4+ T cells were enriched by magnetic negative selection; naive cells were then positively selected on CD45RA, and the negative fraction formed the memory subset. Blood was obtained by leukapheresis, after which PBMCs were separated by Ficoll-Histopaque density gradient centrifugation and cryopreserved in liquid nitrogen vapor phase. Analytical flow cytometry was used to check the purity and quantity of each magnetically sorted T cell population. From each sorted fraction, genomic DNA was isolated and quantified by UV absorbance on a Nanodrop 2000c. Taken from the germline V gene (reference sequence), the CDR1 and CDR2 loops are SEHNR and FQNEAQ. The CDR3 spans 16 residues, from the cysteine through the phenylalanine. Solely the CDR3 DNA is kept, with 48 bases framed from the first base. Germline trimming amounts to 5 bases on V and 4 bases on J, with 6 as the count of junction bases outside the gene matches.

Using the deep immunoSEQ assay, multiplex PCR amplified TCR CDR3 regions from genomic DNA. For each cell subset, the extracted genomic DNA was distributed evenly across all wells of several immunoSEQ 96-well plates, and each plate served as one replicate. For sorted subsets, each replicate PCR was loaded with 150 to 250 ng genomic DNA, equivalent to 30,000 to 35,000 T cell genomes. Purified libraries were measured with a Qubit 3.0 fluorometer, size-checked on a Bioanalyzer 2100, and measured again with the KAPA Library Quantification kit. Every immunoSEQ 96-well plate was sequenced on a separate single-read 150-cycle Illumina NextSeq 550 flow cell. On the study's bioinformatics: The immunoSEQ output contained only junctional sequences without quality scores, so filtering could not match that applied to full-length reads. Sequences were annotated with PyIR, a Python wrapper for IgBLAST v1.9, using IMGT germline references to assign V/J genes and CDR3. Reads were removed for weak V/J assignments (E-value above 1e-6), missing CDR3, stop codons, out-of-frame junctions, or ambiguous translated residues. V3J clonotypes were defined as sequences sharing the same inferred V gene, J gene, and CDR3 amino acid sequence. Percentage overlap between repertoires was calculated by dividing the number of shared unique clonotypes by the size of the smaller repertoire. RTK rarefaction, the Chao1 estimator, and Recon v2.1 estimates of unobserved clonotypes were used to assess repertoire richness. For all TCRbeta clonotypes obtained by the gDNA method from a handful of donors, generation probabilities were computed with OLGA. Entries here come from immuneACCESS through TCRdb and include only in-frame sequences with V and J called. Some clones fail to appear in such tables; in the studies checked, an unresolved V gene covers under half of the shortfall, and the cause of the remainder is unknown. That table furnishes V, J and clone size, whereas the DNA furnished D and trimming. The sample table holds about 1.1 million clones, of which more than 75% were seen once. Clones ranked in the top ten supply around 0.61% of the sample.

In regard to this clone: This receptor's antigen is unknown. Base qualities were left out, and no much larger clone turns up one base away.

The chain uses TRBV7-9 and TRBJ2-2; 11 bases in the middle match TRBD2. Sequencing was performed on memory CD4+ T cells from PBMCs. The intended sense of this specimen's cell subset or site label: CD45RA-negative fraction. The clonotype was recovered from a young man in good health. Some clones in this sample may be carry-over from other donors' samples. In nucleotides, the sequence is TGTGCCAGCAGCCTACTAGCGGGAGTGGGCACCGGGGAGCTGTTTTTT. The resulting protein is CASSLLAGVGTGELFF.